What follows is one TCR beta chain and its context. What it binds is unknown. This CDR3 comprises 15 residues. From germline, CDR1 is WSHSY and CDR2 SAAADI. Trimming took 6 bases from V and 6 from J; bases not matched to a gene: 4. The data originate from a study of cytomegalovirus exposure and HLA in healthy donors. Study results and caveats: Among TCR sequences, most were rare, though some public TCRs appeared in many donors. Among donors in an Asian-associated ancestry cluster, a later analysis reportedly found fewer N-insertions than the roughly 610-donor mean.

Use of 60 Vbeta and 13 Jbeta primers characterized the PCR. TCRdb's copy holds only in-frame clones and misses some; the assay was immunoSEQ multiplex PCR. This sample has just under 45,000 clones, with 51% found just once. The V gene is TRBV10-2, the J gene TRBJ2-2, with 13 bases lining up with TRBD2. The TCR originated in a man aged 55-75 years in good health and CMV-seronegative. Material: PBMCs. This CDR3 reads CASRNGLAGAGELFF. The CDR3 DNA is TGCGCCAGCAGAAACGGACTAGCGGGAGCCGGGGAGCTGTTTTTT.